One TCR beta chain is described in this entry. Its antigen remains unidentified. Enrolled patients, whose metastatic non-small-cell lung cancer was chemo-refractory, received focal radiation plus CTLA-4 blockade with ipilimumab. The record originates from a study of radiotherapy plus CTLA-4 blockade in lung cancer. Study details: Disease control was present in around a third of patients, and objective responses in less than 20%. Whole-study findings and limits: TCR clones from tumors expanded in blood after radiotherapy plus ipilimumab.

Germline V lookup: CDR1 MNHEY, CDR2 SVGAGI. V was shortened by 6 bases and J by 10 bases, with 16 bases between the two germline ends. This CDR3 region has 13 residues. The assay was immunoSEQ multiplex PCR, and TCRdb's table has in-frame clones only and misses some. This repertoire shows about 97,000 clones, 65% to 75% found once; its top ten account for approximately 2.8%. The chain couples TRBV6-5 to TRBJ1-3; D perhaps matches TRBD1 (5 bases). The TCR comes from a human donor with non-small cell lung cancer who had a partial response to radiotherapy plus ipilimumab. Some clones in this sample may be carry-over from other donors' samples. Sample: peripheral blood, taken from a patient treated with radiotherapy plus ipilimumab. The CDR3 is CASSLNTGRTIYF. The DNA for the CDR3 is TGTGCCAGCAGCTTAAATACAGGACGGACCATATATTTT.